This paragraph reports one T cell receptor beta chain. What it binds is unknown. Repertoires were generated with immunoSEQ multiplex PCR, while TCRdb's copy carries only in-frame clones and drops some. This sample has 30,000 to 35,000 clones, with about 74% found just once. CDR3 length: 17 residues. The V gene end was trimmed by 5 bases and the J gene end by 3 bases; junction bases not matched to a gene: 10. Germline CDR1 is SGHRS and CDR2 is YFSETQ. The data were taken from a study of STAT3 mutations in large granular lymphocyte leukemia. Study in general: Roughly half of the longitudinally sequenced T-LGLL patients carried detectable canonical activating STAT3 mutations.

Study-wide results and caveats: Clonal expansion was inferred from samples taken at other timepoints. Some patients had persisting codominant clonotypes that could mask small clones. All newly emerging clones after therapy were STAT3 wild type. Every T-cell large granular lymphocyte leukemia patient had at least one immunodominant TCR beta clonotype.

The genes are TRBV5-1 and TRBJ2-5, with 13 bases aligning to TRBD2. The sequenced sample was peripheral blood mononuclear cells. The origin of this receptor is a woman aged 50 to 65 with T-cell large granular lymphocyte leukemia. Some clones in this sample may be carry-over from other donors' samples. The CDR3 is CASSRGGLAGYEETQYF. The DNA for the CDR3 is TGCGCCAGCAGTAGGGGGGGACTAGCGGGATATGAAGAGACCCAGTACTTC.